Below, 13 T cell receptor beta chains from the same sample are listed, as sequenced in a study of shared clonotypes between healthy human individuals. Clones were sequenced by immunoSEQ multiplex PCR, and TCRdb holds only the in-frame ones, with some missing. The table lists about 1,800,000 clones, about 95% of them singletons. Cells designated naive CD8 were CD45RO-negative and were positively selected for CCR7, with terminally differentiated effector memory CD45RA+ cells excluded. The sequencing sample was made of naive CD8+ T cells sorted from blood. The receptors derive from a man between 18 and 29 years old in good health.

The chain employs TRBV5-1 and TRBJ2-2; D remains unclear. This CDR3 has 15 residues. V shed 1 base and J shed 5 bases, with 12 bases lying between them. Germline V gene sequence: CDR1 SGHRS, CDR2 YFSETQ. The CDR3 is CASSLTPIGTGELFF. CDR3 DNA: TGCGCCAGCAGCTTGACCCCCATCGGGACCGGGGAGCTGTTTTTT.

V and J are TRBV30 and TRBJ2-5, with D unclear. The CDR3 covers 12 residues. V was clipped by 1 base and J by 3 bases, with 6 bases between them. Germline CDR1 reads GTSNPN; CDR2 reads SVGIG (reference sequence). CDR3 DNA sequence: TGTGCCTGGAGTGGACTGGAAGAGACCCAGTACTTC. Its protein is CAWSGLEETQYF.

The V and J genes are TRBV27 and TRBJ2-7; TRBD1 matches at 9 bases. V dropped 6 bases and J dropped 5; count of bases not matched to a gene: 2. Germline CDR1 MNHEY, CDR2 SMNVEV (reference sequence). The CDR3 covers 12 residues. CDR3 nucleotides: TGTGCCAGCAGGACAGGGGGACACGAGCAGTACTTC. This encodes CASRTGGHEQYF.

This chain joins TRBV5-6 and TRBJ2-3; D uncertain. This CDR3 spans 14 amino acids. Per the germline V gene, CDR1 is SGHDT and CDR2 is YYEEEE. V lost 0 bases and J lost 4, with 9 bases in between. The DNA for the CDR3 is TGTGCCAGCAGCTTGGGAGAGACCCCAGATACGCAGTATTTT. Its protein product is CASSLGETPDTQYF.

The chain employs TRBV14 and TRBJ2-2, with D uncertain. Per the germline V gene, CDR1 is SGHDN and CDR2 is FVKESK. CDR3 length: 14 amino acids. Trimming stripped 4 bases from V and 1 base from J, with 7 bases between. The CDR3, as DNA: TGTGCCAGCAGCCTCGGTGGGAACACCGGGGAGCTGTTTTTT. Translating gives CASSLGGNTGELFF.

The rearrangement joins TRBV11-2 to TRBJ1-2; D possibly corresponds to TRBD1 (5 bases). Looked up from germline, CDR1 is SGHAT and CDR2 is FQNNGV. Trimming left V 3 bases short and J 2 bases short, with 16 bases between. CDR3 size: 16 residues. CDR3 sequence reads: CASSFSRGRENYGYTF. The CDR3 coding sequence is TGTGCCAGCAGCTTTTCAAGGGGTCGCGAGAACTATGGCTACACCTTC.

The chain recombines TRBV7-9 with TRBJ2-7, with D tentatively TRBD2 (6 bases). The CDR3 runs to 15 residues. Germline lookup yields CDR1 SEHNR and CDR2 FQNEAQ (reference sequence). The V end was cut by 0 bases, the J end by 5 bases, with 14 bases between. This chain's CDR3 is CASSLAQGGGDEQYF. In nucleotides, the CDR3 is TGTGCCAGCAGCTTAGCCCAGGGAGGAGGGGACGAGCAGTACTTC.

The rearrangement links TRBV29-1 to TRBJ2-7; D not resolved. The CDR3 totals 14 residues. Germline V gives CDR1 SQVTM, CDR2 ANQGSEA. V was clipped by 4 bases and J by 0 bases, with 13 bases between them. CDR3 coding DNA: TGCAGCGTTGGCGGTGCGAGTAGCTCCTACGAGCAGTACTTC. It is translated as CSVGGASSSYEQYF.

With respect to this clone: Other DNA sequences in this sample translate to the same CDR3. V is TRBV11-2 and J is TRBJ2-1; 7 bases match TRBD2. CDR3 length: 12 residues. Germline CDR1 is SGHAT and CDR2 is FQNNGV. J was trimmed by 5 bases and V by 6 bases; bases with no gene match: 1. The CDR3 protein is CASSRGDNEQFF. DNA for the CDR3: TGTGCCAGCAGTCGGGGGGACAATGAGCAGTTCTTC.

The CDR3 nucleotides are TGCGCCAGCAGCCAAGAACTCTGGCAGCCCCAGCATTTT. This sequence encodes CASSQELWQPQHF. The chain links TRBV4-1 to TRBJ1-5, with D unresolved. The V end was cut by 0 bases, the J end by 7 bases, with 7 bases between. Germline CDR1 and CDR2: MGHRA and YSYEKL. The CDR3 is made up of 13 amino acids.

This sequence joins TRBV9 and TRBJ2-5, with 14 positions matching TRBD2. This CDR3 has 16 residues. J lost 4 bases, V lost 4 bases, and 6 bases had no gene match. From germline, CDR1 is SGDLS and CDR2 YYNGEE. Here the CDR3 DNA reads TGTGCCAGCAGCCCTGGGACTAGCGGGGGTAGAGAGACCCAGTACTTC. Residues: CASSPGTSGGRETQYF.

The chain uses TRBV5-4 and TRBJ2-3, with D hard to call. This CDR3 region has 16 residues. The germline CDR1 and CDR2 sequences are SGHNT and YYREEE (reference sequence). V gave up 3 bases and J gave up 1 base, with 15 bases separating them. CDR3 loop: CASSSPELTGTDTQYF. CDR3 DNA: TGTGCCAGCAGCTCCCCGGAGCTGACTGGCACAGATACGCAGTATTTT.

V usage is TRBV27 and J usage is TRBJ1-1; D gene unclear. This CDR3 spans 14 amino acids. Germline loops: CDR1 MNHEY, CDR2 SMNVEV (reference sequence). Trimming stripped 3 bases from V and 1 base from J, with 9 bases between. The CDR3 region is CASSFVGGNTEAFF. In DNA form, the CDR3 reads TGTGCCAGCAGTTTTGTAGGCGGGAACACTGAAGCTTTCTTT.